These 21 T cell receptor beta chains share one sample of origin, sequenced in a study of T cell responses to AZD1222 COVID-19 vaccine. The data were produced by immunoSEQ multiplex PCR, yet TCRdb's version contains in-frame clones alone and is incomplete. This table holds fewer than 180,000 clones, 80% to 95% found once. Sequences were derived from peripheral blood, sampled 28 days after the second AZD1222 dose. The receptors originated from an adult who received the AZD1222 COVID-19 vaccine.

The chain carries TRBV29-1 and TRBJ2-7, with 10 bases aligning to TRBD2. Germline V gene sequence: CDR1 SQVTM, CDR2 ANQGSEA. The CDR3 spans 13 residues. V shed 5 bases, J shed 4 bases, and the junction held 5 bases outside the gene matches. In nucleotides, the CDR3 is TGCAGCGTTCTAGCGGGAGTAGGGTACGAGCAGTACTTC. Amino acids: CSVLAGVGYEQYF.

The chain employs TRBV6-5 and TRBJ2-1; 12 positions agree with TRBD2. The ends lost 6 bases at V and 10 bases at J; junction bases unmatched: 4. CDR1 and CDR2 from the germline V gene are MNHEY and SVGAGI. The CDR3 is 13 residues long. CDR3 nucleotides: TGTGCCAGCAGGACTAGCGGGAGCTGGGAGCAGTTCTTC. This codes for CASRTSGSWEQFF.

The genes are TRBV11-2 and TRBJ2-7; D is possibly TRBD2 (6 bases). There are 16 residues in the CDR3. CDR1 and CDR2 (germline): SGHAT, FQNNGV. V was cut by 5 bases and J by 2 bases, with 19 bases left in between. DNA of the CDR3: TGTGCCAGCAGCCCCCTGGGTAGCGGCCTACCCTACGAGCAGTACTTC. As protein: CASSPLGSGLPYEQYF.

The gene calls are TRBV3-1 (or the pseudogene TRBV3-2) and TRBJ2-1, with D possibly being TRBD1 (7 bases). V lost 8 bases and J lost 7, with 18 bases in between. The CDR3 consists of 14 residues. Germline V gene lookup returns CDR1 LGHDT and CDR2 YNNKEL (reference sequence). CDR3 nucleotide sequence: TGTGCCAGCGGAGGGACAGAATTTGAAAATGAGCAGTTCTTC. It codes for CASGGTEFENEQFF.

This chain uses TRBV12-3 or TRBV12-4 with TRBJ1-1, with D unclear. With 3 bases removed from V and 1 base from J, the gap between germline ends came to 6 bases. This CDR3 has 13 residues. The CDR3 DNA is TGTGCCAGCAGTTTCGCGGAGAACACTGAAGCTTTCTTT. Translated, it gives CASSFAENTEAFF.

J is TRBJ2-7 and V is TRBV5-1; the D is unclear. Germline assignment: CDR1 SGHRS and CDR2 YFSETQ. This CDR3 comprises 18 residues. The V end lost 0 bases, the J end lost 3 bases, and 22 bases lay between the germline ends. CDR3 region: CASSLADPPDQVNYEQYF. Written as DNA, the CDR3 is TGCGCCAGCAGCTTGGCCGACCCCCCGGATCAGGTGAACTACGAGCAGTACTTC.

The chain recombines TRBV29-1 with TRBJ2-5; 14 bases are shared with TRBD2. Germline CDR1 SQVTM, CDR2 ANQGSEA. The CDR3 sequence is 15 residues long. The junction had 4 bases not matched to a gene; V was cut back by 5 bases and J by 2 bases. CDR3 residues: CSVQGTSGRQETQYF. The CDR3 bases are TGCAGCGTTCAGGGGACTAGCGGGAGACAAGAGACCCAGTACTTC. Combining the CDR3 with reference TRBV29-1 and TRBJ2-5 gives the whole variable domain SAVISQKPSRDICQRGTSLTIQCQVDSQVTMMFWYRQQPGQSLTLIATANQGSEATYESGFVIDKFPISRPNLTFSTLTVSNMSPEDSSIYLCSVQGTSGRQETQYFGPGTRLLVL.

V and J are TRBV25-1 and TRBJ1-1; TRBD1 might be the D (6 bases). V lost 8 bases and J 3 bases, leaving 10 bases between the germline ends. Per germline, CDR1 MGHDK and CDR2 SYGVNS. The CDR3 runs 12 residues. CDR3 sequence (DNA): TGTGCCAGCTCGGACAGTTACACTGAAGCTTTCTTT. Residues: CASSDSYTEAFF. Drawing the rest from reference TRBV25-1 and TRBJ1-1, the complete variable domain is EADIYQTPRYLVIGTGKKITLECSQTMGHDKMYWYQQDPGMELHLIHYSYGVNSTEKGDLSSESTVSRIRTEHFPLTLESARPSHTSQYLCASSDSYTEAFFGQGTRLTVV.

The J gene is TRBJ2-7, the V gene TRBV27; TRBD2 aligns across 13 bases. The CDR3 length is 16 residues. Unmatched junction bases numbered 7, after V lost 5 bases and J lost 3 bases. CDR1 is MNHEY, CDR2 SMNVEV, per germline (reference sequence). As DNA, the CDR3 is TGTGCCAGCAGTCCTACCACTAGCGGGAGGGACTACGAGCAGTACTTC. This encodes CASSPTTSGRDYEQYF.

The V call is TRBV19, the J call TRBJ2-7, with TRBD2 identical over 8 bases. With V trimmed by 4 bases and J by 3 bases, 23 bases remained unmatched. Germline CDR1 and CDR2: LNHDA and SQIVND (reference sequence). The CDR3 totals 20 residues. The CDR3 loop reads CASSTSTWREEEAFFYEQYF. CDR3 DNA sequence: TGTGCCAGTAGTACCTCCACCTGGCGGGAGGAGGAGGCTTTTTTCTACGAGCAGTACTTC.

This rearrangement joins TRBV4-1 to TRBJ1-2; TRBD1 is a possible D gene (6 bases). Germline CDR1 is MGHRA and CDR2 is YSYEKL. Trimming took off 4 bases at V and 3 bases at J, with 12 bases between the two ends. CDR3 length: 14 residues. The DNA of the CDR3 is TGCGCCAGCAGCCTAGGGGGTCTACACTATGGCTACACCTTC. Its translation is CASSLGGLHYGYTF.

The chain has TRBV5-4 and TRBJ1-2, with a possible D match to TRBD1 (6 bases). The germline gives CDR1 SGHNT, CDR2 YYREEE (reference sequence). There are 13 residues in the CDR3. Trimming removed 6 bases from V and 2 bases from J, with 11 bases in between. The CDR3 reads CASTGAGNYGYTF. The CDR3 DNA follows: TGTGCCAGCACGGGGGCGGGAAACTATGGCTACACCTTC.

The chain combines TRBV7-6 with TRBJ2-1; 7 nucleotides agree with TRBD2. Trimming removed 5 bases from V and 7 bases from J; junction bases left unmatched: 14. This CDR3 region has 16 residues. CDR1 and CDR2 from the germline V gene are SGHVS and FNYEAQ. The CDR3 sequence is CASSPSVGGPGNEQFF. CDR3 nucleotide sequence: TGTGCCAGCAGCCCCTCAGTGGGAGGGCCGGGGAATGAGCAGTTCTTC.

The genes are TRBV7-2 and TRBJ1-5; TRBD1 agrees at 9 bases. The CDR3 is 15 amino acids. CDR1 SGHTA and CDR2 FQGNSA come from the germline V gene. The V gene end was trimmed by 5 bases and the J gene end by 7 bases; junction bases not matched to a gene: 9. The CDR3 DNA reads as TGTGCCAGCAGCCCCGGGACAGGGATGGTGCAGCCCCAGCATTTT. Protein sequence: CASSPGTGMVQPQHF.

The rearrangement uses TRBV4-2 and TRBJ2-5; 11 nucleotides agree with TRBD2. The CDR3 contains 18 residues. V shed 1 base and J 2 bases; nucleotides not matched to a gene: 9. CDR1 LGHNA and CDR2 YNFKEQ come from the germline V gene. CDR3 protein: CASSQGELAGGIQETQYF. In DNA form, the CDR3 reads TGTGCCAGCAGCCAAGGCGAGCTAGCGGGAGGAATACAAGAGACCCAGTACTTC.

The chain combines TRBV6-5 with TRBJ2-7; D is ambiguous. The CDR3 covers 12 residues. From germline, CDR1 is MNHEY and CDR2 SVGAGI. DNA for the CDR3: TGTGGCAGTATCCGTCTACCCTACGAGCAGTACTTC. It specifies CGSIRLPYEQYF.

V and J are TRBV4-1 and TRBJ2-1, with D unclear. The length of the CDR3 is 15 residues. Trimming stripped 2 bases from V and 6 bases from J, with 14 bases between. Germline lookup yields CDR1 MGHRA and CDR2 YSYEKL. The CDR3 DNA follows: TGCGCCAGCAGCCAAAGACACCCTACGGGCAATGAGCAGTTCTTC. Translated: CASSQRHPTGNEQFF.

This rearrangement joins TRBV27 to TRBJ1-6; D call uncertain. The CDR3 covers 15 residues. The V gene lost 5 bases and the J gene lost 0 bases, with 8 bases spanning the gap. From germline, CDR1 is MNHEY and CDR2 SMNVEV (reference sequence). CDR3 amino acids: CASSPGNSYNSPLHF. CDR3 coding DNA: TGTGCCAGCAGTCCCGGGAACTCCTATAATTCACCCCTCCACTTT.

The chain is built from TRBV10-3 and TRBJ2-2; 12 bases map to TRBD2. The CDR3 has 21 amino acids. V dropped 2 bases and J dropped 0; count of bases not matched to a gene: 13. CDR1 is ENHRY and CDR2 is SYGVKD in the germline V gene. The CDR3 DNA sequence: TGTGCCATCAGTGAGCCGAAGAGGACTAGCGGGACCCGCTCGAACACCGGGGAGCTGTTTTTT. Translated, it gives CAISEPKRTSGTRSNTGELFF.

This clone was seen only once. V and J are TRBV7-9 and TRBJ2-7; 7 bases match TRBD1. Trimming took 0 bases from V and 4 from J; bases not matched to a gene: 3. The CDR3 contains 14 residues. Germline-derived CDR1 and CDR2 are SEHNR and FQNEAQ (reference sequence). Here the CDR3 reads CASSLAGQIYEQYF. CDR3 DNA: TGTGCCAGCAGCTTAGCGGGACAGATTTACGAGCAGTACTTC.

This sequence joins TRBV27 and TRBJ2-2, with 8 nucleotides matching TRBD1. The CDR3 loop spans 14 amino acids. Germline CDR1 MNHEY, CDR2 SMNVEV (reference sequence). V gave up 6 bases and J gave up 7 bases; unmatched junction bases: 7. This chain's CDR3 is CASRDRASDGELFF. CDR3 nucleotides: TGTGCCAGCAGGGACAGGGCTAGCGACGGGGAGCTGTTTTTT.